The rows below give T cell receptor beta chains drawn from one sample of a study of T cell responses to AZD1222 COVID-19 vaccine. The protocol was immunoSEQ multiplex PCR, while the TCRdb copy is restricted to in-frame clones and leaves out a portion. The sample carries about 66,000 clones, about 90% recorded once. The sample consisted of peripheral blood, taken on day 0 of AZD1222 vaccination. Source of these receptors: an adult in good health. The CDR3 runs from the conserved cysteine through the conserved F or W. The order of the fields is V gene, CDR3 protein.

TRBV28	CASSGNYGYTF
TRBV11-3	CASSLEWTTYEQYF
TRBV6-6	CASSYTSEADTQYF
TRBV5-6	CASSLIRGLRTDTQYF
TRBV5-1	CASSPGQGAEAFF
TRBV7-2	CASSSRRWGNTIYF
TRBV6-4	CASSSGSTDTQYF
TRBV9	CASSVDAGGPSNEQFF
TRBV7-8	CASSPRAEGEQYF
TRBV7-8	CASSLPGGNEQFF
TRBV6-5	CASSLRLNTEAFF
TRBV30	CAWRKPSGLYNEQFF
TRBV11-2	CASSLERGLGNEQFF
TRBV10-1	CASREGKSTGELFF
TRBV4-2	CASSRLAEGSEQYF
TRBV7-3	CASSFSGDTQYF
TRBV7-9	CASSPNMGQGSNSPLHF
TRBV7-9	CASSLGRGWAAGELFF
TRBV3-1/TRBV3-2	CASSQGEWGRETQYF
TRBV6-5	CASSLAWGDNQPQHF
TRBV29-1	CSVTITGARGQPQHF
TRBV19	CASSIEGQGGTGELFF
TRBV10-1	CASRKGTGEIGELFF
TRBV9	CASSLDPDGYTF
TRBV7-6	CASSFLPGSGAESYEQYF
TRBV27	CASSSWAGGGNEQFF
TRBV28	CASSLTGRAVNYGYTF
TRBV3-1/TRBV3-2	CASSQDLGPGGDTQYF
TRBV5-6	CASSSGQSNQPQHF